The T cell receptor (beta chain) described here comes from a study of blood T cell repertoires in COVID-19. Whole-study context: Both acute and convalescent COVID-19 samples were obtained from the United States, Italy and Spain. T cells, B-cell-depleted T cells, or PBMCs provided the cDNA or gDNA that served as material.

Germline CDR1 is LNHDA and CDR2 is SQIVND (reference sequence). This CDR3 is 15 amino acids long. V dropped 1 base and J dropped 4; count of bases not matched to a gene: 5. The authors' processing: Quantification of nucleated cells was approximated via reference gene primer amplification. Some clones are missing from TCRdb's copy, which holds only in-frame ones; the method was immunoSEQ multiplex PCR. Clone size and the V and J calls come from that table; the DNA yielded D and trimming. The sample includes a few hundred thousand clones, roughly 84% of them seen just once. Patients at the Seattle site were enrolled during active infection and followed longitudinally.

The clonotype comes from a person aged 70 to 80 with COVID-19, enrolled during active disease. Sequencing was performed on peripheral blood. The chain joins TRBV19 to TRBJ2-5, with 8 nucleotides matching TRBD2. The CDR3 sequence is CASSIAGTSGETQYF. The CDR3 DNA reads TGTGCCAGTAGTATAGCCGGTACTAGCGGAGAGACCCAGTACTTC.